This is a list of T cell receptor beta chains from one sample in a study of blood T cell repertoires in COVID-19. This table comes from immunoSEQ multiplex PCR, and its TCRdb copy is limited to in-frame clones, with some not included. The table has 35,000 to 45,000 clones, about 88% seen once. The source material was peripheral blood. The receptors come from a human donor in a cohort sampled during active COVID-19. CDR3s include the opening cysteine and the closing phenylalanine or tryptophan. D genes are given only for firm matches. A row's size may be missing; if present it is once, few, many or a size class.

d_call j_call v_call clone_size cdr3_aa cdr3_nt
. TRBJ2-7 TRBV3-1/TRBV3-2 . CASARRGIYEQYF TGTGCCAGCGCACGGAGGGGAATTTACGAGCAGTACTTC
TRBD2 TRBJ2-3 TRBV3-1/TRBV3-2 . CASSQGLAGTTDTQYF TGTGCCAGCAGCCAAGGGTTAGCGGGAACCACAGATACGCAGTATTTT
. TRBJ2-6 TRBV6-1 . CASSEGIGRGANVLTF TGTGCCAGCAGTGAAGGAATAGGGAGAGGGGCCAACGTCCTGACTTTC
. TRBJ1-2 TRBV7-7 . CASSDPQGNYGYTF TGTGCTAGCAGCGACCCTCAGGGGAACTATGGCTACACCTTC
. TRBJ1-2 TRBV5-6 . CASSLVGQYGYTF TGTGCCAGCAGCTTGGTTGGTCAGTATGGCTACACCTTC
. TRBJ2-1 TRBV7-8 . CASSRHLYNEQFF TGTGCCAGCAGCAGACACCTCTACAATGAGCAGTTCTTC
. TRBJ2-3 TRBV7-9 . CASSGTWDTQYF TGTGCCAGCAGCGGGACTTGGGATACGCAGTATTTT
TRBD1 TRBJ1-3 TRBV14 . CASSPRTGMGNTIYF TGTGCCAGCAGCCCTAGGACAGGGATGGGAAACACCATATATTTT
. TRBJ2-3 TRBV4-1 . CASSQLGLADTQYF TGCGCCAGCAGCCAACTGGGCTTGGCAGATACGCAGTATTTT
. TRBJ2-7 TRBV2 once CASRRQTIYEQYF TGTGCCAGCAGGAGACAGACCATTTACGAGCAGTACTTC
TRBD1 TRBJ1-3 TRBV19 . CASRPPPGQGAGFSGNTIYF TGTGCCAGTAGACCCCCCCCGGGACAGGGGGCCGGATTCTCTGGAAACACCATATATTTT
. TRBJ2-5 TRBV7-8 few CASSSAASLLETQYF TGTGCCAGCAGCTCCGCCGCGTCTTTACTGGAGACCCAGTACTTC
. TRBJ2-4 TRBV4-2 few CASSQDYRVDIQYF TGTGCCAGCAGCCAGGATTACAGGGTGGACATTCAGTACTTC
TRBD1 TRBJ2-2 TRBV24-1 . CATSGTGSRGELFF TGTGCCACCTCCGGGACAGGGAGTCGCGGGGAGCTGTTTTTT
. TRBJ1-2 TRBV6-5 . CAIRGGPPNYGYTF TGTGCCATAAGGGGAGGGCCGCCTAACTATGGCTACACCTTC
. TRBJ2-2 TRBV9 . CASSVGGVRTGELFF TGTGCCAGCAGCGTAGGGGGGGTGCGAACCGGGGAGCTGTTTTTT
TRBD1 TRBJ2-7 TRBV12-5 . CASASTGWRGEQYF TGTGCTAGTGCCTCGACAGGGTGGAGAGGCGAGCAGTACTTC
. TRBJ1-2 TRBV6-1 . CASSEARVYGYTF TGTGCCAGCAGTGAAGCCAGGGTCTATGGCTACACCTTC
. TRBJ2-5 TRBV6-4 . CASSDFPNQETQYF TGTGCCAGCAGTGATTTCCCCAACCAAGAGACCCAGTACTTC
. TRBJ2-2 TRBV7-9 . CASSHRGANTGELFF TGTGCCAGCAGCCATCGGGGGGCAAATACCGGGGAGCTGTTTTTT
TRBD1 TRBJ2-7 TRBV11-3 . CASSPGDSPYEQYF TGTGCCAGCAGCCCAGGGGACAGCCCTTACGAGCAGTACTTC
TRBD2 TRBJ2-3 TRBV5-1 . CASSFAGGPADTQYF TGCGCCAGCAGCTTCGCGGGGGGGCCCGCAGATACGCAGTATTTT
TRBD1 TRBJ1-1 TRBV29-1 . CSVRGDSGGTEAFF TGCAGCGTTCGTGGGGACAGCGGTGGCACTGAAGCTTTCTTT
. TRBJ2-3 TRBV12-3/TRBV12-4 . CASRAPSTDTQYF TGTGCCAGCAGGGCCCCTAGCACAGATACGCAGTATTTT
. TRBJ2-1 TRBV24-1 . CATSDASATAINEQFF TGTGCCACCAGTGATGCCTCCGCGACAGCCATCAATGAGCAGTTCTTC
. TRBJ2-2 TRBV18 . CASSPNAIGAVTGELFF TGTGCCAGCTCACCAAATGCTATAGGGGCGGTCACCGGGGAGCTGTTTTTT
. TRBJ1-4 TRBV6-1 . CASSEMGGAANEKLFF TGTGCCAGCAGTGAAATGGGGGGTGCAGCTAATGAAAAACTGTTTTTT
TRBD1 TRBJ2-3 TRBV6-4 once CASSEGQGADTQYF TGTGCCAGCAGTGAAGGGCAGGGGGCAGATACGCAGTATTTT
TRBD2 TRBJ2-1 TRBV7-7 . CASSSSGGAYNEQFF TGTGCTAGCAGCTCGAGCGGGGGGGCCTACAATGAGCAGTTCTTC
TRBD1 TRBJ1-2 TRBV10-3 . CATLDLRQGANYGYTF TGTGCCACCCTCGACCTTAGACAGGGGGCTAACTATGGCTACACCTTC
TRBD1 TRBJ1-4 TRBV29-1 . CSGGDSLDEKLFF TGCAGCGGGGGGGACAGCTTGGATGAAAAACTGTTTTTT
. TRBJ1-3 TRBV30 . CAWSPGLGNTIYF TGTGCCTGGAGTCCGGGACTCGGAAACACCATATATTTT
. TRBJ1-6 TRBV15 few CATSREGGTSSPLHF TGTGCCACCAGCAGAGAAGGTGGGACTAGTTCACCCCTCCACTTT
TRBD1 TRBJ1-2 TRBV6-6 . CASSYSVQGAGGYTF TGTGCCAGCAGTTACTCCGTTCAGGGGGCCGGTGGCTACACCTTC
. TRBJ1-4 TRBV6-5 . CASSYSTRPDEKLFF TGTGCCAGCAGTTACTCGACGAGGCCAGACGAAAAACTGTTTTTT
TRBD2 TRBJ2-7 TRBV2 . CASSEAPAGGYEQYF TGTGCCAGCAGTGAAGCCCCAGCGGGGGGTTACGAGCAGTACTTC
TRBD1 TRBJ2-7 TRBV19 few CATSDRGLVSSYEQYF TGTGCCACAAGCGACAGGGGGCTCGTTTCCAGCTACGAGCAGTACTTC
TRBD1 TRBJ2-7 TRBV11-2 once CASSPGQGYEQYF TGTGCCAGCAGCCCAGGACAGGGATACGAGCAGTACTTC
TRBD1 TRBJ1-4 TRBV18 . CASSPAGGRGLRVEKLFF TGTGCCAGCTCACCCGCTGGGGGCAGGGGGCTTCGTGTTGAAAAACTGTTTTTT
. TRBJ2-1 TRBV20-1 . CSASNGYYNEQFF TGCAGTGCTAGTAACGGTTACTACAATGAGCAGTTCTTC
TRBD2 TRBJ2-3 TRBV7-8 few CASRFGLAGSDTQYF TGTGCCAGCAGGTTCGGGCTAGCGGGGTCAGATACGCAGTATTTT
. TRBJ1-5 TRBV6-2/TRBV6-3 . CASSSYEVNQPQHF TGTGCCAGCAGTTCCTACGAAGTCAATCAGCCCCAGCATTTT
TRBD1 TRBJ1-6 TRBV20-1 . CSASLNRGLNSPLHF TGCAGTGCTAGTCTTAACAGGGGGCTAAATTCACCCCTCCACTTT
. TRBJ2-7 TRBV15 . CATSRERDTNYEQYF TGTGCCACCAGCAGAGAACGGGACACCAACTACGAGCAGTACTTC
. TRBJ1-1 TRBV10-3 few CAISESEGRTEAFF TGTGCCATCAGTGAGTCGGAGGGTCGCACTGAAGCTTTCTTT
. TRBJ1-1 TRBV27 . CASSGTGPLGFWLGEAFF TGTGCCAGCAGCGGCACAGGGCCCCTTGGGTTTTGGCTCGGGGAAGCTTTCTTT
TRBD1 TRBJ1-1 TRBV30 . CAWRRTGATEAFF TGTGCCTGGAGGAGGACAGGGGCCACTGAAGCTTTCTTT
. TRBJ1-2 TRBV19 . CASSILHRDGSYGYTF TGTGCCAGTAGTATCCTTCACAGGGATGGTAGCTATGGCTACACCTTC
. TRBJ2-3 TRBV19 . CAIPRQSPWPDTQYF TGTGCCATCCCTCGACAGAGCCCCTGGCCAGATACGCAGTATTTT
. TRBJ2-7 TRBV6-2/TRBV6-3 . CASSSRLVDEQYF TGTGCCAGCAGTTCACGACTAGTCGACGAGCAGTACTTC